The 23 T cell receptor beta chains below were found in one sample sequenced in a study of cytomegalovirus exposure and HLA in healthy donors. PCR involved 60 Vbeta and 13 Jbeta primers. Clones were sequenced by immunoSEQ multiplex PCR, and TCRdb holds only the in-frame ones, with some missing. The sample lists 150,000 or so clones, under 70% occurring once. The sample comprised PBMCs. The receptors were gathered from a man under 40 in good health and CMV-seropositive.

The chain's CDR3 is CASSLGQAKNIQYF. CDR3 coding DNA: TGTGCCAGCAGCTTAGGACAAGCCAAAAACATTCAGTACTTC. The V call is TRBV11-2, the J call TRBJ2-4; no firm D call. Per germline, CDR1 SGHAT and CDR2 FQNNGV. This CDR3 has 14 residues. The V end lost 1 base, the J end lost 0 bases, and 4 bases lay between the germline ends.

In this sample, this clone turned up a few times. CDR3 sequence: CASGSQTSSRQGSSYEQYF. CDR3 sequence (DNA): TGTGCTAGTGGCTCCCAAACTTCTTCCAGACAGGGGAGCTCCTACGAGCAGTACTTC. This rearrangement joins TRBV12-5 to TRBJ2-7, with 8 bases aligning to TRBD1. With 6 bases clipped from V and 0 bases from J, the junction kept 19 bases outside the gene matches. CDR1 and CDR2 from the germline V gene are LGHNT and FRNRAP. This CDR3 has 19 residues.

The J gene is TRBJ2-5, the V gene TRBV5-6; a weak D match, TRBD2 (6 bases). The CDR3 covers 16 residues. V was cut by 3 bases and J by 7 bases, with 22 bases left in between. Germline V CDR1 and CDR2: SGHDT, YYEEEE. In nucleotides, the CDR3 is TGTGCCAGCAGCTCCAGTTCTCGGGACTTAGATGGGACCCAGTACTTC. As protein: CASSSSSRDLDGTQYF.

V usage is TRBV2 and J usage is TRBJ1-4, with TRBD1 matching over 7 bases. There are 14 residues in the CDR3. V shed 5 bases, J shed 8 bases, and the junction held 8 bases outside the gene matches. The germline V gene has CDR1 SNHLY and CDR2 FYNNEI. The CDR3 DNA is TGTGCCAGCAGTACCGGGACAGTCGGGGAAAAACTGTTTTTT. It encodes CASSTGTVGEKLFF.

This clone came up once. The chain joins TRBV5-1 to TRBJ2-5; TRBD2 matches at 12 bases. V was pared by 0 bases and J by 5 bases, with 11 bases of the junction left unmatched. From germline, CDR1 is SGHRS and CDR2 YFSETQ. The CDR3 has 18 amino acids. The CDR3 region is CASSLVATSGSLGETQYF. The CDR3 DNA reads TGCGCCAGCAGCTTGGTAGCGACTAGCGGGAGTTTAGGGGAGACCCAGTACTTC.

This clone was observed a handful of times. This chain joins TRBV28 and TRBJ2-3; D call uncertain. V was shortened by 5 bases and J by 4 bases, with 13 bases between the two germline ends. The CDR3 runs 14 residues. Germline CDR1 is MDHEN and CDR2 is SYDVKM. CDR3 nucleotide sequence: TGTGCCAGCAGTCTCTCTAGGAACTCAGATACGCAGTATTTT. It is translated as CASSLSRNSDTQYF. The entire variable domain, with the rest obtained from reference TRBV28 and TRBJ2-3, is as follows: DVKVTQSSRYLVKRTGEKVFLECVQDMDHENMFWYRQDPGLGLRLIYFSYDVKMKEKGDIPEGYSVSREKKERFSLILESASTNQTSMYLCASSLSRNSDTQYFGPGTRLTVL.

This rearrangement joins TRBV7-6 to TRBJ2-7; possibly TRBD1 for D (9 bases). This CDR3 contains 16 residues. Trimming pared 5 bases from V and 1 base from J, leaving 18 bases between. From germline, CDR1 is SGHVS and CDR2 FNYEAQ. The CDR3 nucleotides are TGTGCCAGCAGCCCACGGGAGGGACAGGGTTCCTACGAGCAGTACTTC. Translation: CASSPREGQGSYEQYF.

In nucleotides, the CDR3 is TGTGCCAGCAGTCCCTACACCGGGGAGCTGTTTTTT. It is translated as CASSPYTGELFF. J is TRBJ2-2 and V is TRBV6-1; D is undetermined. The germline CDR1 and CDR2 sequences are MNHNS and SASEGT. There are 12 residues in the CDR3. The germline V and J ends were trimmed by 5 bases and 3 bases, with 4 bases remaining between them.

The genes are TRBV25-1 and TRBJ2-3, with TRBD1 matching over 9 bases. Per germline, CDR1 MGHDK and CDR2 SYGVNS. CDR3 length: 18 residues. The V and J ends lost 1 base and 6 bases, in that order; junction bases with no gene match: 14. The CDR3 loop reads CASSEWPRTGAGMDTQYF. CDR3 in DNA: TGTGCCAGCAGTGAATGGCCTCGGACAGGGGCAGGTATGGATACGCAGTATTTT. Drawing the rest from reference TRBV25-1 and TRBJ2-3, the complete variable domain is EADIYQTPRYLVIGTGKKITLECSQTMGHDKMYWYQQDPGMELHLIHYSYGVNSTEKGDLSSESTVSRIRTEHFPLTLESARPSHTSQYLCASSEWPRTGAGMDTQYFGPGTRLTVL.

This chain connects TRBV7-9 to TRBJ2-3, with D tentatively TRBD1 (6 bases). CDR1 is SEHNR, CDR2 FQNEAQ, per germline (reference sequence). This CDR3 is built from 14 residues. Between the trimmed V and J ends, which lost 5 bases and 4 bases, there was a span of 13 bases. This CDR3 reads CASSTGFPPDTQYF. In DNA, the CDR3 is TGTGCCAGCAGCACAGGGTTCCCCCCAGATACGCAGTATTTT.

The chain recombines TRBV2 with TRBJ2-2; D is unresolved. Germline V lookup: CDR1 SNHLY, CDR2 FYNNEI. The CDR3 totals 14 residues. The ends were cut back, 11 bases at V and 1 base at J, with 14 bases in the middle. In DNA, the CDR3 is TGTGCCTGGAGATGTTTTGAGAACACCGGGGAGCTGTTTTTT. Translating it yields CAWRCFENTGELFF.

A few counts support this clone. The rearrangement links TRBV19 to TRBJ2-3; D remains unclear. Per germline, CDR1 LNHDA and CDR2 SQIVND (reference sequence). Trimming cost V 5 bases and J 2 bases, with 11 bases left between them. The CDR3 covers 14 residues. In DNA, the CDR3 is TGTGCCAGTAGTCCGAGGAGTACCACAGATACGCAGTATTTT. Its translation is CASSPRSTTDTQYF.

This clone has just a few counts. This chain connects TRBV25-1 to TRBJ2-1; maybe TRBD2 (6 bases). The ends were cut back, 4 bases at V and 7 bases at J, with 14 bases in the middle. Germline lookup yields CDR1 MGHDK and CDR2 SYGVNS. The CDR3 totals 14 residues. The CDR3 DNA is TGTGCCAGCAGTGGGTCCCGTCGGGGGAATGAGCAGTTCTTC. Residues: CASSGSRRGNEQFF.

The V call is TRBV6-5, the J call TRBJ1-5; a weak D match, TRBD1 (6 bases). In germline, CDR1 is MNHEY, CDR2 SVGAGI. Trimming took off 11 bases at V and 4 bases at J, with 18 bases between the two ends. CDR3 length: 14 amino acids. The CDR3 region has the DNA TGTGCCCCTACTTTGACAGGCACTAATCAGCCCCAGCATTTT. It yields the protein CAPTLTGTNQPQHF.

This clone was observed a handful of times. The gene calls are TRBV6-5 and TRBJ2-7; D remains ambiguous. V lost 6 bases and J lost 1, with 16 bases in between. Per the germline V gene, CDR1 is MNHEY and CDR2 is SVGAGI. There are 15 residues in the CDR3. The CDR3 DNA is TGTGCCAGCAGCCTATCCTACAGTAATTCCTACGAGCAGTACTTC. Its protein is CASSLSYSNSYEQYF.

V gene TRBV6-5 combines with J gene TRBJ2-2; D uncertain. Trimming removed 0 bases from V and 4 bases from J, with 9 bases in between. This CDR3 contains 15 residues. In germline, CDR1 is MNHEY, CDR2 SVGAGI. In DNA form, the CDR3 reads TGTGCCAGCAGTTACTCCCGACTTAGCACCGGGGAGCTGTTTTTT. Translated: CASSYSRLSTGELFF.

The gene calls are TRBV4-2 and TRBJ2-3; tentatively, D is TRBD1 (5 bases). CDR3 length equals 18 residues. Trimming took off 1 base at V and 3 bases at J, with 20 bases between the two ends. The germline V gene has CDR1 LGHNA and CDR2 YNFKEQ. The CDR3 protein is CASSQANGGKSGTDTQYF. CDR3 DNA: TGTGCCAGCAGCCAAGCTAACGGTGGAAAATCAGGGACAGATACGCAGTATTTT.

This sequence joins TRBV5-6 and TRBJ2-7; possible D gene TRBD2, 5 bases. The CDR3 totals 14 residues. The V gene lost 5 bases and the J gene lost 2 bases, with 14 bases spanning the gap. From germline, CDR1 is SGHDT and CDR2 YYEEEE. The CDR3: CASRTAGQPYEQYF. Here the CDR3 DNA reads TGTGCCAGCAGGACGGCGGGCCAGCCCTACGAGCAGTACTTC.

The V call is TRBV2, the J call TRBJ2-5, with D possibly being TRBD2 (5 bases). Trimming removed 7 bases at V and 7 bases at J, with 16 bases between. The CDR3 is 13 amino acids. From germline, CDR1 is SNHLY and CDR2 FYNNEI. As DNA, the CDR3 is TGTGCCAGCAAGAGGTCGATCGAGGGGACCCAGTACTTC. This codes for CASKRSIEGTQYF.

This clone was detected once. The V call is TRBV7-3, the J call TRBJ2-3; D might be TRBD1 (5 bases). With 1 base removed from V and 0 bases from J, the gap between germline ends came to 17 bases. The CDR3 has 18 residues. The germline CDR1 and CDR2 sequences are SGHTA and FQGTGA. The CDR3 sequence is CASSLNPPGTGSTDTQYF. CDR3 sequence (DNA): TGTGCCAGCAGCTTAAACCCCCCTGGAACAGGTAGCACAGATACGCAGTATTTT.

The chain uses TRBV28 and TRBJ1-1, with 10 bases lining up with TRBD1. V trimming: 5 bases; J trimming: 11 bases; junction bases outside the gene matches: 14. Germline V gives CDR1 MDHEN, CDR2 SYDVKM. The CDR3 runs to 15 residues. Here the CDR3 reads CASSPPPGQGLLAFF. CDR3 coding DNA: TGTGCCAGCAGTCCACCCCCGGGACAGGGGTTACTGGCTTTCTTT.

This chain links TRBV28 with TRBJ1-2; no definite D call. Germline V gene sequence: CDR1 MDHEN, CDR2 SYDVKM. There are 12 residues in the CDR3. Trimming cost V 8 bases and J 11 bases, with 18 bases left between them. CDR3 DNA: TGTGCCAGCGGCCCGCGGGCCGTCCGGTACACCTTC. This translates into CASGPRAVRYTF.

The V and J genes are TRBV4-1 and TRBJ1-1, with 9 bases matching TRBD1. Losses at the gene ends were 4 bases for V and 3 bases for J; bases not matched to a gene: 6. Germline values: CDR1 MGHRA, CDR2 YSYEKL. There are 15 residues in the CDR3. For the CDR3, the DNA is TGCGCCAGCAGCCGCCCACAGGGGGCAGACACTGAAGCTTTCTTT. Protein: CASSRPQGADTEAFF.